This T cell receptor beta chain was documented in a study of PD-1 blockade in classical Hodgkin lymphoma (dated by TCRdb to the early 2020s). General notes on the study: Nivolumab dosing was 3 mg/kg intravenously every 2 weeks, continuing until either disease progression or unacceptable toxicity. A peripheral blood immune signature of response to PD-1 blockade in classical Hodgkin lymphoma was defined using TCR beta sequencing and CyTOF. Findings and caveats that apply to the study as a whole: Baseline TCR diversity was reported as lower in newly diagnosed patients than in healthy donors, and lower still in relapsed/refractory patients. Only a single clinical trial cohort was studied, and what caused the repertoire differences, possibly disease activity or prior therapy, remained undefined. A significant rise by C4D1 was seen in CD4+ but not CD8+ TCR diversity (p=0.0027 vs p=0.16), with the rise being most apparent in complete responders (p=0.02). Lower diversity was observed in patients in whom nivolumab was started less than 1 year after ASCT, and these patients were excluded from later analyses so that confounding by immune reconstitution would be avoided. Trial patients with a complete response had baseline diversity similar to that of newly diagnosed patients, while partial responders and progressors had significantly lower diversity.

The Qiagen DNeasy kit was used to extract genomic DNA both from unsorted PBMCs and from the negatively selected CD4+ and CD8+ fractions. Amplification of TCR beta CDR3 regions was done by immunoSEQ multiplex PCR with primers that anneal to V and J segments. A synthetic immune receptor repertoire was used to minimize amplification bias, and remaining bias was computationally removed after sequencing. As for the authors' bioinformatics: Custom Python scripts were used to quantify repertoire diversity as the Shannon entropy index. Unsorted, CD4+ and CD8+ repertoires were analyzed separately, except in combined analyses where CD4+ and CD8+ sequences were merged in silico. Clonal expansion was defined as at least a 2-fold frequency increase after treatment relative to C1D1, with a pseudocount of 0.5 for undetected baseline clones. Singleton clones were defined as clones with 0 or 1 copy at C1D1, and non-singleton clones were defined as clones with 2 or more copies. Clones expanded in unsorted samples were labelled as CD4+, CD8+ or unknown by matching protein sequences in sorted samples from the same patient. Wilcoxon tests on paired samples were used to test changes in diversity from C1D1 to C4D1. Held by TCRdb, this immuneACCESS table contains in-frame sequences only and omits some clones. Under half of the omission traces to an unresolved V gene where checked; the cause of the rest is unknown. V and J calls and clone size are as listed in that table; D and trimming were resolved from the DNA. The sample has around 22,000 clones on record, roughly 77% of them singletons. The ten largest clones add up to roughly a sixth of the sample.

The germline V gene encodes CDR1 SGHNT and CDR2 YYREEE (reference sequence). V is shortened by 4 bases, J by 4 bases, and the region joining them spans 20 bases. Including the terminal cysteine and phenylalanine, the CDR3 comprises 16 residues. Only the CDR3 portion is preserved as DNA: 48 bases, with reading frame beginning at the first base. Sample time point, as interpreted from the label and publication: cycle 2 day 1 (C2D1) of nivolumab. Every trial patient had relapsed following autologous stem cell transplantation, and prior brentuximab vedotin exposure was what differed among cohorts A, B and C. The trial cohort was composed of about 54 patients with relapsed/refractory classical Hodgkin lymphoma, for whom complete response, partial response or progressive disease was recorded as best overall response. In the multi-cohort phase II CheckMate 205 trial, trial patients received single-agent nivolumab. Best overall response was determined by an independent review committee according to the 2007 International Working Group response criteria. Trial PBMCs were collected just before the start of nivolumab (C1D1) and during therapy at cycle 2 day 1 and cycle 4 day 1. Peripheral blood was collected in 8 mL Vacutainer Cell Preparation Tubes, from which PBMCs were isolated by centrifugation and then cryopreserved.

For this clone: No antigen is known for it. No per-base quality is available; no much larger clone lies one base away.

The sample was peripheral blood mononuclear cells (PBMCs), taken before the second cycle of nivolumab. The V and J segments used are TRBV5-4 and TRBJ1-2, and possibly TRBD1, on 6 matching bases. This sequence originates from a human donor with classical Hodgkin lymphoma. Here the CDR3 is given as CASSQDTGGASYGYTF. The DNA reads as follows: TGTGCCAGCAGCCAAGATACGGGGGGGGCGTCCTATGGCTACACCTTC.